Listed below are T cell receptor beta chains from one sample, sequenced in a study of T cell clones after liver transplantation. The protocol was immunoSEQ multiplex PCR, while the TCRdb copy is restricted to in-frame clones and leaves out a portion. This table has some 9,400 clones, approximately 79% appearing once. Sequencing used CD8+ T cells from blood, obtained before liver transplant. The receptors were gathered from a human donor who received a liver transplant. CDR3s include the opening cysteine and the closing phenylalanine or tryptophan. The D gene is left open where the match is weak. Size is stated for part of the rows, as once, few or many counts, or as a class when the clone is expanded.

TRBD2,TRBV5-1,TRBJ2-7,-,CASSFVGGLDDEQYF,TGCGCCAGCAGCTTCGTTGGGGGACTAGACGACGAGCAGTACTTC
TRBD1,TRBV5-6,TRBJ1-1,-,CASSSTGLNTEAFF,TGTGCCAGCAGCTCGACAGGGCTGAACACTGAAGCTTTCTTT
TRBD1,TRBV7-1,TRBJ2-7,-,CASSLPSDREWTYEQYF,TGTGCCAGCAGCCTTCCCTCGGACAGGGAATGGACCTACGAGCAGTACTTC
-,TRBV27,TRBJ2-7,-,CASSPGAGRSEQYF,TGTGCCAGCAGTCCCGGGGCCGGCCGTAGCGAGCAGTACTTC
TRBD1,TRBV5-8,TRBJ1-1,-,CASTPTGPYTEAFF,TGTGCCAGCACCCCGACAGGGCCGTACACTGAAGCTTTCTTT
TRBD1,TRBV7-9,TRBJ1-6,-,CASSLTGGVNSPLHF,TGTGCCAGCAGCTTAACAGGGGGCGTGAATTCACCCCTCCACTTT
-,TRBV28,TRBJ2-3,-,CASSLFRAQTDTQYF,TGTGCCAGCAGTTTATTTCGGGCACAGACAGATACGCAGTATTTT
TRBD1,TRBV11-1,TRBJ1-1,-,CASSPAGQGRTEAFF,TGTGCCAGCAGCCCTGCGGGACAGGGGAGGACTGAAGCTTTCTTT
TRBD2,TRBV28,TRBJ2-3,-,CASSVPTSGAVGSTDTQYF,TGTGCCAGCAGTGTCCCGACTAGCGGGGCTGTGGGGAGCACAGATACGCAGTATTTT
-,TRBV7-3,TRBJ1-1,-,CASSLKGGLGSTEAFF,TGTGCCAGCAGCCTCAAAGGTGGATTGGGGAGCACTGAAGCTTTCTTT
TRBD1,TRBV27,TRBJ2-7,-,CASATGTGAYEQYF,TGTGCCAGCGCAACTGGGACAGGGGCCTACGAGCAGTACTTC
TRBD2,TRBV7-3,TRBJ2-7,once,CASSLGGTSGRAEQYF,TGTGCCAGCAGCTTAGGGGGGACTAGCGGGAGGGCCGAGCAGTACTTC
TRBD1,TRBV4-1,TRBJ2-2,-,CASSQVKGARVGELFF,TGCGCCAGCAGCCAAGTCAAGGGGGCTAGGGTCGGGGAGCTGTTTTTT